This T cell receptor beta chain comes out of a study of molecular identifiers for immune sequencing clone quantification. Whole-study context: In the replicates, RNA derived from 20,000 or 100,000 naive CD8 cells was divided into five parts, and four were sequenced. Whole-study findings and limits: Whereas clones above 20 RNA copies held under 1% of naive-cell molecules, they held over 98% of effector molecules.

Input for naive CD8 libraries was about 19,000 to 1,100,000 sorted cells; the RNA fraction used was 10%, 30% or 50%. Naive CD8 T cells underwent sorting with the CD8+CD4-CCR7+CD45RA+ definition. Per germline, CDR1 KGHSH and CDR2 LQKENI. This CDR3 comprises 15 residues. V was pared by 2 bases and J by 0 bases, with 9 bases between. A single record per CDR3 protein comes from TCRdb applying MiXCR to the PCR reads. Here the sample spans tens of thousands of distinct CDR3 sequences, less than 20% being singletons. This clonotype appeared many times. The antigen remains unidentified. The chain carries TRBV18 and TRBJ2-3; D is possibly TRBD2 (5 bases). Input material: naive CD8+ T cells from blood, with Jurkat cell RNA spiked in. Subset noted: FACS-sorted CD8+CD4-CCR7+CD45RA+ naive T cells. The source is a human donor in good health. Some libraries in this study had Jurkat cell RNA spiked in. CDR3 coding DNA: TGTGCCAGCTCACCAGAGGGTCTTAGCACAGATACGCAGTATTTT. It specifies CASSPEGLSTDTQYF.